The 31 T cell receptor beta chains below all came from one sample that was sequenced in a study of CD8 T cells in Susac syndrome. RNA in amounts of about 0.5 to 1 ug was reverse transcribed with random hexamers. Via MiXCR, TCRdb re-called the immunoSEQ multiplex PCR reads, giving one row per CDR3 protein. The data show approximately 100,000 distinct CDR3 sequences, around 90% seen once. The sample taken for sequencing was CD4+ T cells from PBMCs. These receptors were collected from a human donor in good health.

The rearrangement joins TRBV14 to TRBJ2-3, with TRBD2 identical over 9 bases. This CDR3 region has 15 residues. V gave up 7 bases and J gave up 2 bases; unmatched junction bases: 7. In germline, CDR1 is SGHDN, CDR2 FVKESK. Here the CDR3 reads CASNSLAGFTDTQYF. In DNA form, the CDR3 reads TGTGCCAGCAACTCCCTAGCGGGGTTCACAGATACGCAGTATTTT.

A remark on this clonotype: Without the conserved terminal phenylalanine or tryptophan, this CDR3 likely stems from a read error. It is unclear where the CDR3 begins or ends on the DNA, so no DNA is shown, and the CDR3 is as TCRdb lists it. This chain joins TRBV6-5 and TRBJ2-7; the tabulated D call, TRBD1, remains unverified against the DNA. CDR1 is MNHEY and CDR2 is SVGAGI in the germline V gene. The CDR3 is 12 residues long, counting both termini. CDR3 in amino acids: CASSSSLGHLLL.

V is TRBV10-3 and J is TRBJ2-1, with D maybe TRBD1 (5 bases). This CDR3 spans 13 amino acids. V dropped 5 bases and J dropped 8 bases, with 13 bases sitting between them. Germline V gives CDR1 ENHRY, CDR2 SYGVKD. The CDR3 DNA follows: TGTGCCATCAGTAACCAGGGCACCGATGAGCAGTTCTTC. Translation gives CAISNQGTDEQFF.

V gene TRBV3-1 combines with J gene TRBJ1-2, with D maybe TRBD1 (6 bases). The CDR3 covers 16 residues. CDR1 is LGHDT and CDR2 is YNNKEL in the germline V gene (reference sequence). Trimming shortened V by 5 bases and J by 4 bases, and 20 bases separated the two germline ends. This CDR3 reads CASSTGSIQLIYGYTF. For the CDR3, the DNA is TGTGCCAGCAGCACAGGGTCAATCCAGTTAATCTATGGCTACACCTTC.

The CDR3 DNA reads as TGTGCCAGCAGCCCCTCCCGCACCGGGGAGCTGTTTTTT. It encodes CASSPSRTGELFF. The rearrangement joins TRBV11-3 to TRBJ2-2; no definite D call. CDR1 and CDR2 (germline): SGHNT, YENEEA. This CDR3 is 13 amino acids long. The germline V and J ends were trimmed by 5 bases and 4 bases, with 8 bases remaining between them.

V is TRBV6-2 or TRBV6-3 and J is TRBJ2-1; 7 bases are shared with TRBD2. J lost 9 bases, V lost 5 bases, and 4 bases had no gene match. There are 12 residues in the CDR3. Germline lookup yields CDR1 MNHEY and CDR2 SVGEGT. The CDR3: CASSRLAAEQFF. The CDR3 DNA is TGTGCCAGCAGTCGACTAGCAGCTGAGCAGTTCTTC.

The V gene is TRBV29-1, the J gene TRBJ2-1; no clear D gene. This CDR3 has 16 amino acids. Trimming pared 5 bases from V and 0 bases from J, leaving 17 bases between. Germline V lookup: CDR1 SQVTM, CDR2 ANQGSEA. CDR3 protein: CSVFPPGPSSYNEQFF. For the CDR3, the DNA is TGCAGCGTTTTCCCTCCCGGCCCAAGCTCCTACAATGAGCAGTTCTTC.

This chain uses TRBV29-1 with TRBJ1-1; the D is unclear. CDR1 SQVTM and CDR2 ANQGSEA come from the germline V gene. The CDR3 extends over 12 amino acids. Between the trimmed V and J ends, which lost 4 bases and 5 bases, there was a span of 11 bases. The CDR3 DNA follows: TGCAGCGTTGGAGAGCTAAGGACTGAAGCTTTCTTT. Encoded protein: CSVGELRTEAFF.

This clonotype came up once. This rearrangement joins TRBV18 to TRBJ1-5; no reliable D call. The CDR3 runs 13 residues. V dropped 1 base and J dropped 3 bases, with 4 bases sitting between them. Per germline, CDR1 KGHSH and CDR2 LQKENI. CDR3 protein: CASSPRINQPQHF. DNA for the CDR3: TGTGCCAGCTCACCACGGATCAATCAGCCCCAGCATTTT.

The CDR3 DNA follows: TGTGCCAGCAGCCTTATAGTACTTCCCAAGCTCGCCACAGATACGCAGTATTTT. Its translation: CASSLIVLPKLATDTQYF. This chain connects TRBV7-8 to TRBJ2-3; D gene unclear. V dropped 5 bases and J dropped 2 bases, with 23 bases sitting between them. CDR1 and CDR2 from the germline V gene are SGHVS and FQNEAQ. The CDR3 loop spans 18 amino acids.

The chain joins TRBV12-3 or TRBV12-4 to TRBJ2-2, with TRBD2 identical over 8 bases. Germline trimming cut 2 bases from V and 6 bases from J; bases unmatched to any gene: 2. The CDR3 length is 14 residues. The DNA for the CDR3 is TGTGCCAGCAGTTTACGGGAGGGTTCCGGGGAGCTGTTTTTT. Residues: CASSLREGSGELFF.

V gene TRBV24-1 combines with J gene TRBJ1-2; possible D gene TRBD1, 5 bases. CDR1 and CDR2 (germline): KGHDR, SFDVKD. V lost 0 bases and J lost 4, with 5 bases in between. The length of the CDR3 is 13 residues. CDR3 sequence: CATSDLGGYGYTF. CDR3 DNA sequence: TGTGCCACCAGTGATTTGGGGGGCTATGGCTACACCTTC.

This clonotype was seen a single time. V is TRBV29-1 and J is TRBJ2-6, with unresolved D. The V end lost 5 bases, the J end lost 0 bases, and 2 bases lay between the germline ends. The CDR3 contains 12 residues. The germline V gene has CDR1 SQVTM and CDR2 ANQGSEA. CDR3 nucleotide sequence: TGCAGCGTTAGCTCTGGGGCCAACGTCCTGACTTTC. This gives the protein CSVSSGANVLTF.

With regard to this clonotype: An end of the junction differs from the germline gene, which may be a read error. DNA for the CDR3: TGCAGCGGACAGGGATCTGAAAACACCATATATTTT. It specifies CSGQGSENTIYF. V usage is TRBV29-1 and J usage is TRBJ1-3, with 7 bases lining up with TRBD1. In germline, CDR1 is SQVTM, CDR2 ANQGSEA. The CDR3 has 12 amino acids.

The V gene is TRBV20-1, the J gene TRBJ2-5; D is ambiguous. Germline values: CDR1 DFQATT, CDR2 SNEGSKA (reference sequence). This CDR3 spans 14 amino acids. V was trimmed by 2 bases and J by 5 bases, leaving 15 bases between them. This CDR3 reads CSARTGSLGETQYF. Here the CDR3 DNA reads TGCAGTGCTAGAACTGGCAGCCTAGGGGAGACCCAGTACTTC.

The V gene is TRBV19, the J gene TRBJ2-6; D not resolved. Deletions cut 5 bases from V and 0 bases from J, with 11 bases between. CDR3 length: 16 residues. The germline V gene has CDR1 LNHDA and CDR2 SQIVND (reference sequence). The CDR3 here is CASSPLVNSGANVLTF. The DNA for the CDR3 is TGTGCCAGTAGTCCCCTGGTTAACTCTGGGGCCAACGTCCTGACTTTC.

This clonotype was found a few times. CDR3 DNA: TGTGCCAGCAGCGTCAGCAGGTACGAGCAGTACTTC. This translates into CASSVSRYEQYF. V and J are TRBV5-6 and TRBJ2-7, with D uncertain. V lost 4 bases to trimming and J lost 4 bases, with 9 bases between them. Looked up from germline, CDR1 is SGHDT and CDR2 is YYEEEE. This CDR3 spans 12 amino acids.

The CDR3 reads CASSPRTSGSYEQYF. Written as DNA, the CDR3 is TGTGCCAGCAGCCCCAGGACTAGCGGGAGCTACGAGCAGTACTTC. The V gene is TRBV9, the J gene TRBJ2-7; 13 nucleotides align to TRBD2. The germline gives CDR1 SGDLS, CDR2 YYNGEE. V lost 4 bases, J lost 3 bases, and 4 bases stayed unmatched. There are 15 residues in the CDR3.

The chain combines TRBV7-2 with TRBJ1-5, with TRBD1 as a possible D gene (5 bases). Looked up from germline, CDR1 is SGHTA and CDR2 is FQGNSA. The CDR3 sequence is 18 residues long. Trimming pared 4 bases from V and 0 bases from J, leaving 19 bases between. CDR3 in DNA: TGTGCCAGCAGCTCCTCAGTGGGGCAGCCGTATAGCAATCAGCCCCAGCATTTT. Translating gives CASSSSVGQPYSNQPQHF.

V is TRBV5-4 and J is TRBJ1-1; no clear D. CDR3 length: 13 amino acids. Trimming stripped 4 bases from V and 5 bases from J, with 12 bases between. Germline CDR1 reads SGHNT; CDR2 reads YYREEE (reference sequence). CDR3 nucleotide sequence: TGTGCCAGCAGCCCCAAGGATCGGACTGAAGCTTTCTTT. It codes for CASSPKDRTEAFF.

This sequence joins TRBV3-1 and TRBJ1-2; 9 bases are a match to TRBD1. The CDR3 runs to 13 residues. Germline V CDR1 and CDR2: LGHDT, YNNKEL (reference sequence). V dropped 4 bases and J dropped 8; count of bases not matched to a gene: 5. The CDR3 DNA follows: TGTGCCAGCAGCCGAGGGACAGGGTACGGCTACACCTTC. Translated, it gives CASSRGTGYGYTF.

The chain carries TRBV6-4 and TRBJ2-4; no clear D gene. This CDR3 has 16 amino acids. Deletions cut 3 bases from V and 3 bases from J, with 15 bases between. In germline, CDR1 is MRHNA, CDR2 SNTAGT. CDR3 DNA sequence: TGTGCCAGCAGTGAAATAGGGCCCTGGGGCAAAAACATTCAGTACTTC. Its translation: CASSEIGPWGKNIQYF.

The CDR3 DNA is TGTGCCAGCAGTAGATCGTCTGGGGCCGTTGAGGATGGCTACACCTTC. This sequence encodes CASSRSSGAVEDGYTF. The chain combines TRBV12-3 or TRBV12-4 with TRBJ1-2, with a tentative D call TRBD1 (5 bases). Trimming stripped 5 bases from V and 6 bases from J, with 22 bases between. The CDR3 totals 16 residues.

The chain is built from TRBV29-1 and TRBJ1-1; D uncertain. From germline, CDR1 is SQVTM and CDR2 ANQGSEA. Trimming shortened V by 5 bases and J by 4 bases, and 5 bases separated the two germline ends. This CDR3 has 10 residues. The CDR3 nucleotides read TGCAGCGTTTCAGGCACTGAAGCTTTCTTT. It is translated as CSVSGTEAFF.

The chain joins TRBV7-2 to TRBJ2-3, with D hard to call. CDR3 length: 15 amino acids. From germline, CDR1 is SGHTA and CDR2 FQGNSA. Trimming stripped 2 bases from V and 4 bases from J, with 13 bases between. CDR3 loop: CASSLRVGSADTQYF. The CDR3 coding sequence is TGTGCCAGCAGCTTAAGGGTGGGTTCCGCAGATACGCAGTATTTT.

The rearrangement joins TRBV5-1 to TRBJ1-2, with D unclear. Trimming pared 0 bases from V and 0 bases from J, leaving 6 bases between. In germline, CDR1 is SGHRS, CDR2 YFSETQ. This CDR3 comprises 14 residues. The CDR3 DNA follows: TGCGCCAGCAGCTTGGTCGTATCTAACTATGGCTACACCTTC. Its translation is CASSLVVSNYGYTF.

This rearrangement joins TRBV29-1 to TRBJ1-5; tentative D call: TRBD1 (5 bases). Between the trimmed V and J ends, which lost 4 bases and 0 bases, there was a span of 7 bases. The germline V gene has CDR1 SQVTM and CDR2 ANQGSEA. The CDR3 is 13 residues long. The CDR3 DNA sequence: TGCAGCGTTGGGGGGAGTAGCAATCAGCCCCAGCATTTT. As protein: CSVGGSSNQPQHF.

This clonotype was detected only once. The gene calls are TRBV6-5 and TRBJ1-2; a weak D match, TRBD1 (5 bases). Germline V lookup: CDR1 MNHEY, CDR2 SVGAGI. The CDR3 extends over 15 amino acids. V gave up 5 bases and J gave up 2 bases, with 15 bases separating them. The CDR3 nucleotides read TGTGCCAGCAGTCCCTTGGGACGGATGAACTATGGCTACACCTTC. This encodes CASSPLGRMNYGYTF.

The chain employs TRBV6-5 and TRBJ2-2; 10 positions agree with TRBD2. V was clipped by 5 bases and J by 6 bases; unmatched bases: 6. CDR3 size: 15 residues. The germline V gene encodes CDR1 MNHEY and CDR2 SVGAGI. The CDR3 spells CASSRSGRAAGELFF. The CDR3 DNA follows: TGTGCCAGCAGTCGCAGCGGGAGGGCTGCCGGGGAGCTGTTTTTT.

V and J are TRBV7-9 and TRBJ2-7; 7 nucleotides line up with TRBD2. This CDR3 comprises 13 residues. V dropped 3 bases and J dropped 3; count of bases not matched to a gene: 2. From germline, CDR1 is SEHNR and CDR2 FQNEAQ (reference sequence). The CDR3 spells CASSFPGGYEQYF. The CDR3 DNA follows: TGTGCCAGCAGCTTTCCGGGGGGCTACGAGCAGTACTTC.

V is TRBV3-1 and J is TRBJ2-7, with D perhaps TRBD2 (5 bases). V was cut by 1 base and J by 7 bases, with 8 bases left in between. The CDR3 spans 12 residues. Germline assignment: CDR1 LGHDT and CDR2 YNNKEL (reference sequence). The CDR3 loop reads CASSQGGGEQYF. In DNA, the CDR3 is TGTGCCAGCAGCCAAGGAGGAGGAGAGCAGTACTTC.